A single sample gave rise to the 6 T cell receptor beta chains below, sequenced in a study of shared clonotypes between healthy human individuals. Method: immunoSEQ multiplex PCR; TCRdb's copy keeps in-frame clones and lacks some. The sample consists of 550,000 to 750,000 clones, about 95% of them appearing once. Naive CD8 cells comprised CD45RO-negative, CCR7-positively selected cells, excluding terminally differentiated effector memory CD45RA+ cells. Sequenced input: naive CD8+ T cells sorted from blood. The source is a woman aged 25 to 45 in good health.

This clone occurred once. The chain employs TRBV6-4 and TRBJ2-5, with D hard to call. CDR1 and CDR2 from the germline V gene are MRHNA and SNTAGT. V lost 3 bases, J lost 5 bases, and 10 bases lay in between. The CDR3 extends over 13 amino acids. CDR3 coding DNA: TGTGCCAGCAGTGAATTATTGGGGGAGACCCAGTACTTC. This encodes CASSELLGETQYF.

This sequence joins TRBV7-6 and TRBJ2-1, with a weak D call TRBD1 (5 bases). The V end lost 5 bases, the J end lost 7 bases, and 15 bases lay between the germline ends. The CDR3 length is 14 residues. Germline V lookup: CDR1 SGHVS, CDR2 FNYEAQ. The CDR3: CASSRIVGPNEQFF. The CDR3 DNA reads as TGTGCCAGCAGCCGGATAGTGGGGCCTAATGAGCAGTTCTTC. Together with reference TRBV7-6 and TRBJ2-1, the CDR3 gives the full variable domain: GAGVSQSPRYKVTKRGQDVALRCDPISGHVSLYWYRQALGQGPEFLTYFNYEAQQDKSGLPNDRFSAERPEGSISTLTIQRTEQRDSAMYRCASSRIVGPNEQFFGPGTRLTVL.

The chain has TRBV5-8 and TRBJ2-2, with 8 bases identical to TRBD1. After removal of 2 bases from V and 6 bases from J, the junction contained 0 bases not matched to a gene. CDR3 length: 13 amino acids. Germline V CDR1 and CDR2: SGHTS, YDEGEE. The CDR3 loop is CASSFRGPGELFF. CDR3 nucleotides: TGTGCCAGCAGCTTCAGGGGGCCCGGGGAGCTGTTTTTT.

The chain uses TRBV7-2 and TRBJ2-1; 9 bases map to TRBD2. The CDR3 contains 19 residues. V was clipped by 5 bases and J by 0 bases; unmatched bases: 14. Germline CDR1 and CDR2: SGHTA and FQGNSA. For the CDR3, the DNA is TGTGCCAGCAGCATAGGCGGGGCGGGAGGGATCCCCTCCTACAATGAGCAGTTCTTC. As protein: CASSIGGAGGIPSYNEQFF.

Only one count was recorded for this clone. This sequence joins TRBV11-2 and TRBJ2-3; D may be TRBD1 or TRBD2 (5 bases each). CDR1 and CDR2 (germline): SGHAT, FQNNGV. The V gene lost 3 bases and the J gene lost 5 bases, with 21 bases spanning the gap. The length of the CDR3 is 17 residues. The CDR3 nucleotides are TGTGCCAGCAGCTTGGGGCCAGGGCGGGTAAAGTTAGATACGCAGTATTTT. Its protein product is CASSLGPGRVKLDTQYF.

V usage is TRBV11-2 and J usage is TRBJ2-7; TRBD1 aligns across 7 bases. CDR1 is SGHAT, CDR2 FQNNGV, per germline. The CDR3 totals 13 residues. Losses at the gene ends were 4 bases for V and 3 bases for J; bases not matched to a gene: 3. CDR3 loop: CASSSGQNYEQYF. In DNA form, the CDR3 reads TGTGCCAGCAGCTCGGGACAGAACTACGAGCAGTACTTC.